The 30 T cell receptor beta chains below were found in one sample sequenced in a study of blood T cell repertoires in COVID-19. The protocol was immunoSEQ multiplex PCR, while the TCRdb copy is restricted to in-frame clones and leaves out a portion. The table includes 100,000 to 150,000 clones, around four fifths detected once. Sequences were obtained from peripheral blood. Receptor source: a human donor in a cohort sampled during active COVID-19.

The table lists this clone with a few counts. The chain recombines TRBV27 with TRBJ1-2; TRBD1 is a possible D gene (5 bases). The CDR3 has 14 amino acids. Trimming removed 4 bases from V and 5 bases from J, with 14 bases in between. Germline values: CDR1 MNHEY, CDR2 SMNVEV (reference sequence). CDR3 region: CASSSSAGRYGYTF. CDR3 coding DNA: TGTGCCAGCAGTTCGTCGGCAGGGAGGTATGGCTACACCTTC.

The rearrangement joins TRBV15 to TRBJ1-1, with D possibly being TRBD1 (6 bases). This CDR3 contains 19 residues. Germline CDR1 and CDR2: LNHNV and YYDKDF (reference sequence). V lost 5 bases and J lost 2, with 27 bases in between. The CDR3 region is CATSGGEVRQGSFNTEAFF. The CDR3 nucleotides read TGTGCCACCAGCGGCGGAGAGGTCAGGCAGGGGTCCTTCAACACTGAAGCTTTCTTT.

Details on this clone: One end of the junction varies from germline; a read error may be responsible. The rearrangement joins TRBV12-5 to TRBJ2-1; D remains unclear. CDR1 is LGHNT, CDR2 FRNRAP, per germline. This CDR3 has 12 amino acids. The CDR3 bases are TGTGCTAGTGGTTTAAGCGAGGCCCCGTCCGTCTTC. It translates to CASGLSEAPSVF.

The rearrangement joins TRBV10-3 to TRBJ1-4, with D uncertain. Germline lookup yields CDR1 ENHRY and CDR2 SYGVKD. The CDR3 contains 15 residues. V was pared by 0 bases and J by 5 bases, with 10 bases between. In DNA, the CDR3 is TGTGCCATCAGTGAGTCGGAGGGAACAAATGAAAAACTGTTTTTT. Protein: CAISESEGTNEKLFF.

This chain links TRBV10-3 with TRBJ1-6; weak D call: TRBD1 (5 bases). Germline CDR1 is ENHRY and CDR2 is SYGVKD. This CDR3 has 12 amino acids. The V and J ends lost 7 bases and 7 bases respectively, with 8 bases between them. CDR3 amino acids: CAITGGNSPLHF. The DNA of the CDR3 is TGTGCCATCACTGGGGGGAATTCACCCCTCCACTTT.

The V gene is TRBV5-1, the J gene TRBJ2-7; possibly TRBD1 for D (6 bases). V lost 4 bases and J 0 bases, leaving 14 bases between the germline ends. This CDR3 has 15 amino acids. Germline loops: CDR1 SGHRS, CDR2 YFSETQ. The CDR3 here is CASSPTGGFSYEQYF. DNA for the CDR3: TGCGCCAGCAGCCCGACAGGAGGATTCTCCTACGAGCAGTACTTC.

This clone was detected only once. The V call is TRBV7-3, the J call TRBJ2-3; D call uncertain. This CDR3 contains 18 residues. Germline CDR1 is SGHTA and CDR2 is FQGTGA. Trimming pared 2 bases from V and 0 bases from J, leaving 18 bases between. Here the CDR3 DNA reads TGTGCCAGCAGCTTATCCCCCCCCACTGGTAAAAGCACAGATACGCAGTATTTT. Translation gives CASSLSPPTGKSTDTQYF.

This rearrangement joins TRBV21-1 to TRBJ2-7; TRBD1, as called in the table, went unchecked against the DNA. TRBV21-1 is a known pseudogene. The CDR3 sequence is 14 residues long. CDR3 bases: TGTGCCAGCAGCCGCCGGGACAGGGGCTACGAGCAGTACTTC. Its protein product is CASSRRDRGYEQYF.

J is TRBJ2-7 and V is TRBV28, with TRBD1 matching 7 bases. Trimming cost V 7 bases and J 0 bases; bases outside gene matches: 6. The CDR3 sequence is 14 residues long. Germline V gene lookup returns CDR1 MDHEN and CDR2 SYDVKM. CDR3 sequence reads: CASTFRDSSYEQYF. In DNA form, the CDR3 reads TGTGCCAGCACATTCCGGGACAGCTCCTACGAGCAGTACTTC.

The gene calls are TRBV5-8 and TRBJ2-5; TRBD2 agrees at 12 bases. CDR3 length: 18 residues. Per germline, CDR1 SGHTS and CDR2 YDEGEE. V gave up 5 bases and J gave up 1 base; unmatched junction bases: 12. The CDR3 DNA sequence: TGTGCCAGCAGTTTTCAGCGACTAGCGGGGGCCATCCAAGAGACCCAGTACTTC. Translating it yields CASSFQRLAGAIQETQYF.

This chain links TRBV7-5 with TRBJ2-1; the D call TRBD2 from the table was never checked on the DNA. TRBV7-5 is reported as a pseudogene. The CDR3 spans 16 residues. The CDR3 reads CARSFQVSGGYNEQFF. CDR3 coding DNA: TGTGCCAGAAGCTTTCAGGTCAGCGGGGGATACAATGAGCAGTTCTTC.

V gene TRBV13 combines with J gene TRBJ1-3; 7 nucleotides match TRBD1. The germline V gene encodes CDR1 PRHDT and CDR2 FYEKMQ (reference sequence). J gave up 2 bases and V 2 bases, and 3 bases lay outside the gene matches. CDR3 length equals 15 residues. CDR3 sequence reads: CASSLQDRAGNTIYF. The CDR3 nucleotides read TGTGCCAGCAGCTTACAAGACAGGGCTGGAAACACCATATATTTT.

Written as DNA, the CDR3 is TGTGCCTGGGGGGCGGGTGCGGGGTTAGTTCACTATGGCTACACCTTC. Translated: CAWGAGAGLVHYGYTF. The chain joins TRBV30 to TRBJ1-2, with a weak D call TRBD1 (5 bases). Germline V gene data show CDR1 as GTSNPN and CDR2 as SVGIG (reference sequence). The CDR3 spans 16 residues. Trimming stripped 5 bases from V and 3 bases from J, with 22 bases between.

The V gene is TRBV3-1 (or the pseudogene TRBV3-2), the J gene TRBJ1-2; a possible D gene is TRBD1 (5 bases). The V and J ends lost 4 bases and 6 bases respectively, with 30 bases between them. The CDR3 length is 19 residues. In germline, CDR1 is LGHDT, CDR2 YNNKEL (reference sequence). The CDR3 reads CASSLDVRDPRWGGDGYTF. CDR3 DNA sequence: TGTGCCAGCAGCCTCGACGTTCGGGACCCTCGCTGGGGGGGAGATGGCTACACCTTC.

The chain couples TRBV20-1 to TRBJ2-3, with 8 bases aligning to TRBD2. Germline CDR1 and CDR2: DFQATT and SNEGSKA (reference sequence). The CDR3 is 14 amino acids. V lost 3 bases and J lost 2; bases outside the gene matches: 4. CDR3 DNA sequence: TGCAGTGCTAGTACTAGCGGAAACACAGATACGCAGTATTTT. This encodes CSASTSGNTDTQYF.

The genes are TRBV10-3 and TRBJ2-5; 16 nucleotides align to TRBD2. CDR3 length: 16 residues. Germline V gene sequence: CDR1 ENHRY, CDR2 SYGVKD. V trimming: 5 bases; J trimming: 2 bases; junction bases outside the gene matches: 2. The CDR3 here is CAISSGLAGGQETQYF. The CDR3 DNA is TGTGCCATCAGTTCGGGACTAGCGGGGGGGCAAGAGACCCAGTACTTC.

V and J are TRBV4-3 and TRBJ2-7; 11 bases fit TRBD1. Germline loops: CDR1 LGHNA, CDR2 YSLEER. The CDR3 runs to 15 residues. V lost 4 bases to trimming and J lost 0 bases; unmatched junction nucleotides: 2. The CDR3 loop reads CASSRGTGGSYEQYF. In DNA, the CDR3 is TGCGCCAGCAGCCGCGGGACAGGGGGCTCCTACGAGCAGTACTTC.

The rearrangement links TRBV19 to TRBJ1-5; D is uncertain. In germline, CDR1 is LNHDA, CDR2 SQIVND (reference sequence). The CDR3 contains 15 residues. V was pared by 1 base and J by 0 bases, with 7 bases between. The CDR3 nucleotides are TGTGCCAGTAGTATAGTTCGGGATAGCAATCAGCCCCAGCATTTT. It codes for CASSIVRDSNQPQHF.

The sample holds many counts of this clone. In DNA form, the CDR3 reads TGTGCCAGCAGCCAAGATCGGGCGGGGCGCTTTGGCTACACCTTC. The encoded protein is CASSQDRAGRFGYTF. The chain carries TRBV14 and TRBJ1-2; possibly TRBD1 for D (5 bases). The CDR3 runs 15 residues. In germline, CDR1 is SGHDN, CDR2 FVKESK. V lost 0 bases and J lost 7, with 15 bases in between.

The chain joins TRBV13 to TRBJ2-3; possibly TRBD2 for D (6 bases). Trimming shortened V by 5 bases and J by 4 bases, and 16 bases separated the two germline ends. CDR1 and CDR2 (germline): PRHDT, FYEKMQ (reference sequence). This CDR3 has 15 amino acids. The CDR3 nucleotides read TGTGCCAGCAGCCTACGACTAGATCCTCCAGATACGCAGTATTTT. Its translation is CASSLRLDPPDTQYF.

This chain connects TRBV7-2 to TRBJ2-7; the D is unclear. Germline-derived CDR1 and CDR2 are SGHTA and FQGNSA. V was pared by 2 bases and J by 1 base, with 6 bases between. CDR3 length: 13 residues. The chain's CDR3 is CASSLSNSYEQYF. In nucleotides, the CDR3 is TGTGCCAGCAGCTTATCCAATTCCTACGAGCAGTACTTC.

The genes are TRBV7-3 and TRBJ1-1; TRBD1 matches at 8 bases. Trimming took 6 bases from V and 2 from J; bases not matched to a gene: 5. This CDR3 is 14 amino acids long. Germline loops: CDR1 SGHTA, CDR2 FQGTGA. CDR3 residues: CASRADRVNTEAFF. The CDR3 nucleotides are TGTGCCAGCAGAGCGGACAGGGTTAACACTGAAGCTTTCTTT.

The CDR3 DNA reads TGCGCCAGCAGCTTGACAGGGGGTTTGGACACCGGGGAGCTGTTTTTT. This encodes CASSLTGGLDTGELFF. The J gene is TRBJ2-2, the V gene TRBV5-1; 8 bases are a match to TRBD1. The CDR3 runs 16 residues. V trimming: 1 base; J trimming: 3 bases; junction bases outside the gene matches: 5. CDR1 SGHRS and CDR2 YFSETQ come from the germline V gene.

The rearrangement uses TRBV28 and TRBJ2-7; TRBD1 matches 10 bases. The germline V gene has CDR1 MDHEN and CDR2 SYDVKM. The CDR3 is 15 residues long. J was trimmed by 3 bases and V by 8 bases; bases with no gene match: 10. CDR3: CASLPGQGTHYEQYF. The CDR3 DNA sequence: TGTGCCAGCCTTCCGGGACAGGGGACACACTACGAGCAGTACTTC.

The chain carries TRBV19 and TRBJ2-5, with TRBD2 matching 9 bases. The ends lost 6 bases at V and 10 bases at J; junction bases unmatched: 9. This CDR3 has 13 amino acids. Germline V gene data show CDR1 as LNHDA and CDR2 as SQIVND (reference sequence). The CDR3 spells CASSERGAGGQYF. The CDR3 DNA follows: TGTGCCAGTAGCGAGCGGGGGGCCGGTGGCCAGTACTTC.

The chain recombines TRBV19 with TRBJ2-4, with 11 bases that match TRBD2. The junction had 7 bases not matched to a gene; V was cut back by 5 bases and J by 4 bases. Germline lookup yields CDR1 LNHDA and CDR2 SQIVND (reference sequence). The CDR3 sequence is 16 residues long. This CDR3 is CASSPLAGGWKNIQYF. DNA of the CDR3: TGTGCCAGTAGTCCCCTAGCGGGAGGCTGGAAAAACATTCAGTACTTC.

The rearrangement joins TRBV2 to TRBJ2-2, with D tentatively TRBD2 (5 bases). The CDR3 extends over 14 amino acids. Looked up from germline, CDR1 is SNHLY and CDR2 is FYNNEI. With 6 bases removed from V and 0 bases from J, the gap between germline ends came to 8 bases. The CDR3 reads CASRRDSNTGELFF. CDR3 in DNA: TGTGCCAGCAGGAGGGATTCGAACACCGGGGAGCTGTTTTTT.

The rearrangement joins TRBV3-1 (or the pseudogene TRBV3-2) to TRBJ1-3, with D uncertain. Germline CDR1 reads LGHDT; CDR2 reads YNNKEL (reference sequence). The CDR3 extends over 13 amino acids. Trimming stripped 5 bases from V and 0 bases from J, with 5 bases between. CDR3 in DNA: TGTGCCAGCAGCTCCGGCTCTGGAAACACCATATATTTT. Its protein is CASSSGSGNTIYF.

This chain connects TRBV19 to TRBJ1-2; TRBD1 might be the D (6 bases). There are 18 residues in the CDR3. Between the trimmed V and J ends, which lost 7 bases and 0 bases, there was a span of 24 bases. Germline loops: CDR1 LNHDA, CDR2 SQIVND (reference sequence). The CDR3 DNA is TGTGCCAGTATGCGGAGAACTGGACAGAGCCCGACTAACTATGGCTACACCTTC. Amino acid sequence: CASMRRTGQSPTNYGYTF.

V gene TRBV18 combines with J gene TRBJ2-7, with 7 positions matching TRBD1. V dropped 1 base and J dropped 0; count of bases not matched to a gene: 6. There are 16 residues in the CDR3. The germline gives CDR1 KGHSH, CDR2 LQKENI. Written as DNA, the CDR3 is TGTGCCAGCTCACCACGTTCCGGGACAGTCTCCTACGAGCAGTACTTC. It encodes CASSPRSGTVSYEQYF.